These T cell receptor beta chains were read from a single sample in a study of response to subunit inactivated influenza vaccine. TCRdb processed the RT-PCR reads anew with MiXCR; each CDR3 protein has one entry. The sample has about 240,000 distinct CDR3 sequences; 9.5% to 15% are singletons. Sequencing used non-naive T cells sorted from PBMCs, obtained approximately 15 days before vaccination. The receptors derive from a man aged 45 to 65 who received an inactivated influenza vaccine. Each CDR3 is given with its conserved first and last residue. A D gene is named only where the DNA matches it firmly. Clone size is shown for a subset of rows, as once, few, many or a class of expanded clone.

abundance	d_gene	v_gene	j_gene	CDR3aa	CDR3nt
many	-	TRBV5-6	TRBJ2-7	CASSSRGGAHEQYF	TGTGCCAGCAGCTCAAGGGGGGGGGCCCACGAGCAGTACTTC
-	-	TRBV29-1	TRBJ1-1	CSVSGRGRTEAFF	TGCAGCGTCTCGGGACGGGGGAGGACTGAAGCTTTCTTT
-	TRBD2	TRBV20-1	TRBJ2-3	CSARGGAGGSDTQYF	TGCAGTGCTAGAGGTGGAGCGGGAGGTTCGGATACGCAGTATTTT
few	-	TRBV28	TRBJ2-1	CASSTAGAGRNEQFF	TGTGCCAGCAGTACAGCTGGGGCGGGACGAAATGAGCAGTTCTTC
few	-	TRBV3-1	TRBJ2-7	CASSQEGSRRGYEQYF	TGTGCCAGCAGCCAAGAGGGCAGTCGTAGGGGCTACGAGCAGTACTTC
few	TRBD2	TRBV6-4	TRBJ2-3	CASSDFASGGSTDTQYF	TGTGCCAGCAGTGACTTCGCTAGCGGGGGCAGCACAGATACGCAGTATTTT
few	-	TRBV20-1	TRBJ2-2	CSARGTENTGELFF	TGCAGTGCTAGAGGGACAGAGAACACCGGGGAGCTGTTTTTT
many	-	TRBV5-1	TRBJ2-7	CASSLGDSKADEQYF	TGCGCCAGCAGCTTGGGGGATTCTAAGGCTGACGAGCAGTACTTC
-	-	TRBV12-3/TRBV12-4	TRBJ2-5	CASSYSWGSLAEETQYF	TGTGCCAGCTCATATTCATGGGGCTCCTTGGCGGAAGAGACCCAGTACTTC
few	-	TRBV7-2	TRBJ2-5	CASSLYVYRVSETQYF	TGTGCCAGCAGCTTATATGTATACAGGGTGAGCGAGACCCAGTACTTC
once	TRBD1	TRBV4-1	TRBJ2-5	CASSQVPSGTGRGETQYF	TGCGCCAGCAGCCAAGTCCCCTCTGGGACAGGGAGAGGAGAGACCCAGTACTTC
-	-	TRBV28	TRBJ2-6	CASSRADLTGANVLTF	TGTGCCAGCAGCCGAGCGGACCTTACTGGGGCCAACGTCCTGACTTTC
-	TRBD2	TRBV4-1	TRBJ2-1	CASSQDTGGGNYNEQFF	TGCGCCAGCAGCCAAGATACCGGCGGGGGGAATTACAATGAGCAGTTCTTC
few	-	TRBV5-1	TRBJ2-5	CASSESQPWETQYF	TGCGCCAGCAGCGAAAGTCAACCTTGGGAGACCCAGTACTTC
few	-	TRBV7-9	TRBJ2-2	CASSIGAPAAGELFF	TGTGCCAGCAGCATAGGGGCCCCAGCGGCCGGGGAGCTGTTTTTT
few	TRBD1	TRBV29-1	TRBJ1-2	CSVEGDSDGYTF	TGCAGCGTTGAAGGGGACAGTGATGGCTACACCTTC
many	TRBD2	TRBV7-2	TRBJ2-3	CASSLGTAGGRLDTQYF	TGTGCCAGCAGCTTAGGAACAGCGGGGGGGCGGTTAGATACGCAGTATTTT
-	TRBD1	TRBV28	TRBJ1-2	CASSFTGVQSYGYTF	TGTGCCAGCAGTTTTACAGGGGTTCAGTCCTATGGCTACACCTTC
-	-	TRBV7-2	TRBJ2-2	CASSGTGQAGTGELFF	TGTGCCAGCAGCGGTACAGGGCAGGCGGGCACCGGGGAGCTGTTTTTT
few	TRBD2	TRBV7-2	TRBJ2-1	CASSSRLAGVDEQFF	TGTGCCAGCAGCTCTAGACTAGCGGGAGTTGATGAGCAGTTCTTC
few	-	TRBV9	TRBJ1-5	CASSKEGGYSNQPQHF	TGTGCCAGCAGCAAAGAGGGGGGATATAGCAATCAGCCCCAGCATTTT
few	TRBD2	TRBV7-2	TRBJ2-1	CASSSGGVHFNEQFF	TGTGCCAGCAGCTCCGGGGGGGTCCATTTCAATGAGCAGTTCTTC
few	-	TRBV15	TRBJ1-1	CATSRDSGATEAFF	TGTGCCACCAGCAGAGATTCAGGAGCTACAGAAGCTTTCTTT
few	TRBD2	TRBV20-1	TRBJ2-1	CSAKGLAGGSQNYNEQFF	TGCAGTGCAAAGGGACTAGCGGGAGGATCCCAAAATTACAATGAGCAGTTCTTC
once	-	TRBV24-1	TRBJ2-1	CGASDLPGPGAKDEQFF	TGTGGGGCCAGTGATCTCCCGGGACCGGGGGCCAAGGATGAGCAGTTCTTC
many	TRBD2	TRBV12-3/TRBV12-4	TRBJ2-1	CASSFRLAGGYEQFF	TGTGCCAGCAGTTTTAGACTAGCGGGAGGGTATGAGCAGTTCTTC
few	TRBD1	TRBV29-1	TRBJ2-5	CSVRQGAGQETQYF	TGCAGCGTAAGACAGGGGGCTGGGCAAGAGACCCAGTACTTC